The 3 T cell receptor beta chains in this list originate from one sample, sequenced in a study of blood T cells in healthy people across ages. It was with a sample-barcoded 5' primer and a J-beta primer mix that a second PCR of roughly 7 to 12 cycles was run. Each CDR3 protein gets one entry after TCRdb re-called the 5' RACE reads with MiXCR. This table has more than 1,000,000 distinct CDR3 sequences, around 27% appearing once. These same data were also listed under a study on T cells of mothers and their children.

The sequencing input was blood. The receptors were sampled from a girl aged 2 to 9 in good health.

This clonotype was detected only a few times. The chain carries TRBV7-9 and TRBJ2-1; D may be TRBD2 (6 bases). The CDR3 length is 16 residues. V was cut by 5 bases and J by 1 base, with 15 bases left in between. CDR1 is SEHNR, CDR2 FQNEAQ, per germline (reference sequence). The CDR3, as DNA: TGTGCCAGCAGCCCTGGGGGGAGTCTTTCCTACAATGAGCAGTTCTTC. It yields the protein CASSPGGSLSYNEQFF.

This chain connects TRBV20-1 to TRBJ2-7; D possibly corresponds to TRBD1 (5 bases). The germline V gene has CDR1 DFQATT and CDR2 SNEGSKA (reference sequence). The CDR3 length is 15 residues. V lost 3 bases, J lost 5 bases, and 20 bases lay in between. The CDR3 region has the DNA TGCAGTGCTAGGGATGGTGGGCAGGGCCATCACGAGCAGTACTTC. This encodes CSARDGGQGHHEQYF.

The genes are TRBV20-1 and TRBJ2-1, with 13 bases aligning to TRBD2. The CDR3 is 18 amino acids. Germline CDR1 is DFQATT and CDR2 is SNEGSKA (reference sequence). J was trimmed by 4 bases and V by 8 bases; bases with no gene match: 17. The CDR3 bases are TGCAGTCCTACGCAGGTCCTTGGGACTAGCGGGGTTTACAATGAGCAGTTCTTC. Protein: CSPTQVLGTSGVYNEQFF.